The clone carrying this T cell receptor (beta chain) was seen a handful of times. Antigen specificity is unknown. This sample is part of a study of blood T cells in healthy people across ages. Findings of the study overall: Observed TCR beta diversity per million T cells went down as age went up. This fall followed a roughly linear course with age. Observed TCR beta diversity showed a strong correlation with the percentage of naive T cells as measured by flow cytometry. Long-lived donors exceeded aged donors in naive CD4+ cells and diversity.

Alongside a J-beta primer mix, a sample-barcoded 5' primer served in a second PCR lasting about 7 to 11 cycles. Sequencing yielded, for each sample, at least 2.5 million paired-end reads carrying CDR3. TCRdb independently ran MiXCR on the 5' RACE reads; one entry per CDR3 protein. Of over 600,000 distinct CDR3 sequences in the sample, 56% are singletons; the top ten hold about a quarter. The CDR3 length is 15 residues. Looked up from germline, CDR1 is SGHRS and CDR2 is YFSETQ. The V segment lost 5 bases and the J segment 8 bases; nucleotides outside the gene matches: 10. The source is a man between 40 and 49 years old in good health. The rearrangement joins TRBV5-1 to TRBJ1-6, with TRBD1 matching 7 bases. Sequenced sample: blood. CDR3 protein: CASRSRDREDSPLHF. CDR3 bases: TGCGCCAGCAGATCCCGGGACAGAGAAGATTCACCCCTCCACTTT.